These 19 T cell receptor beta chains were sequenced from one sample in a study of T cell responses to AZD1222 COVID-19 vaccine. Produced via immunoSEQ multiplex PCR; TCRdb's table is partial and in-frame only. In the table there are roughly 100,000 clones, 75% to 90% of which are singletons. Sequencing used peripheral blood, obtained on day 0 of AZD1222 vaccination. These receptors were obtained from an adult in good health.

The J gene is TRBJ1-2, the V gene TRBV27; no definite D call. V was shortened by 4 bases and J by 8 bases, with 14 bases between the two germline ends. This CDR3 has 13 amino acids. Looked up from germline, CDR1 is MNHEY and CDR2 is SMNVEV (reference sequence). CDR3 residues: CASSSGLSWGYTF. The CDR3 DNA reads TGTGCCAGCAGTTCCGGACTTTCCTGGGGCTACACCTTC.

CDR3 sequence reads: CAIGEQSYGYTF. For the CDR3, the DNA is TGTGCCATCGGGGAACAGAGCTATGGCTACACCTTC. This sequence joins TRBV10-3 and TRBJ1-2; D not resolved. The length of the CDR3 is 12 residues. V lost 8 bases, J lost 4 bases, and 11 bases lay in between. Per germline, CDR1 ENHRY and CDR2 SYGVKD.

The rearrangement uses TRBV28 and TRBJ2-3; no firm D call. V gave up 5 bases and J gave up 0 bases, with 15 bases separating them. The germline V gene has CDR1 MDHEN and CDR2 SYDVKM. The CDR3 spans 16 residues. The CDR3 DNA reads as TGTGCCAGCAGTACAACCCAAGGTTCTAGCACAGATACGCAGTATTTT. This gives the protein CASSTTQGSSTDTQYF.

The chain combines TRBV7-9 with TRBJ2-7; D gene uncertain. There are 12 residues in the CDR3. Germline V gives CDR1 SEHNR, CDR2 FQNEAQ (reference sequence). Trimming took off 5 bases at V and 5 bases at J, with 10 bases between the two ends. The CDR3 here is CASSPGRDEQYF. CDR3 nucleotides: TGTGCCAGCAGCCCGGGTCGGGACGAGCAGTACTTC. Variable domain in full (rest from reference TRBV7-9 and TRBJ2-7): DTGVSQNPRHKITKRGQNVTFRCDPISEHNRLYWYRQTLGQGPEFLTYFQNEAQLEKSRLLSDRFSAERPKGSFSTLEIQRTEQGDSAMYLCASSPGRDEQYFGPGTRLTVT.

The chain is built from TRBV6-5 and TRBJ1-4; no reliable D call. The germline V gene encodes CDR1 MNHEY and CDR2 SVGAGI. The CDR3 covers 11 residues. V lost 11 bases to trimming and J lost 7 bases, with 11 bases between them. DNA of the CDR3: TGTGCCGGGAGGATGGGTGAAAAACTGTTTTTT. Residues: CAGRMGEKLFF.

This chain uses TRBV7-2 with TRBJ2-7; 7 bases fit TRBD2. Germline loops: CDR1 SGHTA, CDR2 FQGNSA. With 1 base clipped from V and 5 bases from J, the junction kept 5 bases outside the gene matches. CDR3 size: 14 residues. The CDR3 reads CASSLVGGVHEQYF. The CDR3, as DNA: TGTGCCAGCAGCTTAGTGGGAGGGGTCCACGAGCAGTACTTC. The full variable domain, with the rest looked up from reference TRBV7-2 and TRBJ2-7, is GAGVSQSPSNKVTEKGKDVELRCDPISGHTALYWYRQSLGQGLEFLIYFQGNSAPDKSGLPSDRFSAERTGGSVSTLTIQRTQQEDSAVYLCASSLVGGVHEQYFGPGTRLTVT.

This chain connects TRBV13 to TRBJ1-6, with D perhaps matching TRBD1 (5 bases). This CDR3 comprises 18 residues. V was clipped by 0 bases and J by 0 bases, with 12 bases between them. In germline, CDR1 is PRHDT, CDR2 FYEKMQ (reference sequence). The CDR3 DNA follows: TGTGCCAGCAGCTTAGGCGCGGGGCAGAGCTCCTATAATTCACCCCTCCACTTT. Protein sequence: CASSLGAGQSSYNSPLHF.

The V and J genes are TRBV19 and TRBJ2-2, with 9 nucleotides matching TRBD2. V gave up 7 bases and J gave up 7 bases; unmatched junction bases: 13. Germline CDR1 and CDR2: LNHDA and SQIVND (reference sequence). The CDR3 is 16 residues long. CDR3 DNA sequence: TGTGCCAGTACCATAAGGCTAGCGGGGTTTGTCGGGGAGCTGTTTTTT. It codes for CASTIRLAGFVGELFF. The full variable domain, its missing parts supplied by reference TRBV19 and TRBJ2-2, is DGGITQSPKYLFRKEGQNVTLSCEQNLNHDAMYWYRQDPGQGLRLIYYSQIVNDFQKGDIAEGYSVSREKKESFPLTVTSAQKNPTAFYLCASTIRLAGFVGELFFGEGSRLTVL.

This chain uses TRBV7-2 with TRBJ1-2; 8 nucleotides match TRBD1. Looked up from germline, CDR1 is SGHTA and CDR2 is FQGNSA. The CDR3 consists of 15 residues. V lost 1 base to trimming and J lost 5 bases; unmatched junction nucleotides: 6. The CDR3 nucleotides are TGTGCCAGCAGCTTAGATTTCGACAGGGGTTATGGCTACACCTTC. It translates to CASSLDFDRGYGYTF.

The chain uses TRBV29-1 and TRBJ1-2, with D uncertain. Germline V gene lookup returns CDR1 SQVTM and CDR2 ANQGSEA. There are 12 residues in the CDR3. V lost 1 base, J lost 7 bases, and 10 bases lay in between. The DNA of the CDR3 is TGCAGCGTTGAAGCGGCTGGAGGTGGCTACACCTTC. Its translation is CSVEAAGGGYTF.

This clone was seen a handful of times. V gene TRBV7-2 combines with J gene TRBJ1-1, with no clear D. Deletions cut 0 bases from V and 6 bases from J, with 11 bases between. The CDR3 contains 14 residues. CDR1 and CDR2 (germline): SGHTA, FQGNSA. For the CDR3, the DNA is TGTGCCAGCAGCTTAGCGCTTGGGCCCCCTGAAGCTTTCTTT. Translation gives CASSLALGPPEAFF. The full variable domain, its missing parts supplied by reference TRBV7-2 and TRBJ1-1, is GAGVSQSPSNKVTEKGKDVELRCDPISGHTALYWYRQSLGQGLEFLIYFQGNSAPDKSGLPSDRFSAERTGGSVSTLTIQRTQQEDSAVYLCASSLALGPPEAFFGQGTRLTVV.

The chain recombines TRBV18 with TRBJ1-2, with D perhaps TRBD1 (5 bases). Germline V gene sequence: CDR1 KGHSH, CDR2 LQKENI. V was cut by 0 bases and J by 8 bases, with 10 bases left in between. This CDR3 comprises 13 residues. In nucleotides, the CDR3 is TGTGCCAGCTCACCACCGTTGGGGCTGGGCTACACCTTC. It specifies CASSPPLGLGYTF.

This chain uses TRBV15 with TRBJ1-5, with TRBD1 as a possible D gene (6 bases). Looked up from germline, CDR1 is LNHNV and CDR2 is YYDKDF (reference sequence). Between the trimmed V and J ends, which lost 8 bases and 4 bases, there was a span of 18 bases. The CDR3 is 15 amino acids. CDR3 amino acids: CATEVSGQLNQPQHF. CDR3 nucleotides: TGTGCCACCGAGGTCTCTGGACAGCTTAATCAGCCCCAGCATTTT.

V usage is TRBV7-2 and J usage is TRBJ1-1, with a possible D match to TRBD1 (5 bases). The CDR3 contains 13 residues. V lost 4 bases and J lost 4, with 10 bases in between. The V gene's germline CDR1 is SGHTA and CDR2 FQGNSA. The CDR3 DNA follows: TGTGCCAGCAGCTCGCAGGGTGGCACTGAAGCTTTCTTT. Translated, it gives CASSSQGGTEAFF.

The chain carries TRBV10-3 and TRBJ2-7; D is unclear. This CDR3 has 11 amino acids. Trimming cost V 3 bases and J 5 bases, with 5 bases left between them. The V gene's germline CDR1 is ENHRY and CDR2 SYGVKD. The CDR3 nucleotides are TGTGCCATCAGTGAATCTGACGAGCAGTACTTC. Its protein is CAISESDEQYF.

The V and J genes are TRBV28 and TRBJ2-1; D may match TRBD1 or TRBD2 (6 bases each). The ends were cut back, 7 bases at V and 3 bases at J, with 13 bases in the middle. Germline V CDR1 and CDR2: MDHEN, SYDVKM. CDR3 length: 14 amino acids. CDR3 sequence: CASTLGGLYNEQFF. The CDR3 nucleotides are TGTGCCAGCACCTTAGGGGGGCTCTACAATGAGCAGTTCTTC.

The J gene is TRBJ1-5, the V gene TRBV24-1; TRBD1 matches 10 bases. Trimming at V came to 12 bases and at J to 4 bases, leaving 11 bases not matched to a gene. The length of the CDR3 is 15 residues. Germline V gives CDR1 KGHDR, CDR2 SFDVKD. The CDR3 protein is CAATGGEGANQPQHF. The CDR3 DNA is TGTGCCGCGACAGGGGGCGAAGGGGCTAATCAGCCCCAGCATTTT.

CDR3 sequence reads: CASSSWTGDTEAFF. The CDR3 DNA reads as TGTGCCAGCAGTTCCTGGACAGGGGACACTGAAGCTTTCTTT. The chain couples TRBV6-2 or TRBV6-3 to TRBJ1-1; TRBD1 aligns across 9 bases. V dropped 4 bases and J dropped 3; count of bases not matched to a gene: 3. This CDR3 is built from 14 residues. Germline-derived CDR1 and CDR2 are MNHEY and SVGEGT.

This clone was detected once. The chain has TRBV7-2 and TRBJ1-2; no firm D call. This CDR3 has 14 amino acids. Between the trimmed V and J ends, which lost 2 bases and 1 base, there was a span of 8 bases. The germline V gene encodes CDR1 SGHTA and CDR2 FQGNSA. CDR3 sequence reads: CASSLSASNYGYTF. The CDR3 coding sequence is TGTGCCAGCAGCTTATCAGCTAGTAACTATGGCTACACCTTC.